Each of the 15 T cell receptor beta chains below was sequenced from the same sample in a study of identical twins. TCRdb re-derived calls from the 5' RACE reads in MiXCR, one entry per CDR3 protein. The sample has a few hundred thousand distinct CDR3 sequences; 24% are singletons. These data were also filed under a second study, of T cells expressing NK-cell markers.

The specimen sequenced was CD4+ T cells sorted from blood. The receptors here all came from a woman in her late teens or twenties in good health.

The CDR3 is CASSFRTAVSTDTQYF. CDR3 DNA sequence: TGCGCCAGCAGCTTTCGGACAGCGGTGAGCACAGATACGCAGTATTTT. V usage is TRBV5-1 and J usage is TRBJ2-3; perhaps TRBD1 as D (6 bases). V was clipped by 2 bases and J by 0 bases, with 13 bases between them. The CDR3 runs to 16 residues. Germline CDR1 and CDR2: SGHRS and YFSETQ.

This clonotype appeared a few times. The rearrangement uses TRBV20-1 and TRBJ2-2, with D possibly being TRBD2 (5 bases). The germline gives CDR1 DFQATT, CDR2 SNEGSKA (reference sequence). V lost 2 bases and J lost 7, with 14 bases in between. The CDR3 has 14 amino acids. Here the CDR3 DNA reads TGCAGTGCTAGACGCCGCGGGTCGAACGGGGAGCTGTTTTTT. Encoded protein: CSARRRGSNGELFF.

This clonotype was seen at least ten times. The chain joins TRBV12-3 or TRBV12-4 to TRBJ1-5; TRBD1 agrees at 8 bases. Unmatched junction bases numbered 8, after V lost 8 bases and J lost 11 bases. This CDR3 has 12 residues. CDR3 region: CASRTYRGAQHF. The CDR3 coding sequence is TGTGCCAGCCGAACCTACAGGGGGGCCCAGCATTTT.

This clonotype has a single count. This CDR3 is CSAISGNPYNEQFF. The CDR3 DNA reads as TGCAGTGCTATTTCAGGGAACCCCTACAATGAGCAGTTCTTC. The V call is TRBV20-1, the J call TRBJ2-1, with D maybe TRBD1 (5 bases). This CDR3 has 14 amino acids. Germline-derived CDR1 and CDR2 are DFQATT and SNEGSKA (reference sequence). V was clipped by 4 bases and J by 2 bases, with 12 bases between them.

This chain joins TRBV12-3 or TRBV12-4 and TRBJ2-6; D is uncertain. The CDR3 consists of 16 residues. Between the trimmed V and J ends, which lost 3 bases and 2 bases, there was a span of 11 bases. CDR3 residues: CASSFSYYPGANVLTF. The DNA for the CDR3 is TGTGCCAGCAGTTTTTCGTATTATCCTGGGGCCAACGTCCTGACTTTC.

The rearrangement uses TRBV21-1 and TRBJ2-1; the table's TRBD2 call for D was not verified on the DNA. TRBV21-1 is listed as a pseudogene. This CDR3 region has 17 residues. The CDR3 DNA follows: TGTGCCAGCAGCGCCTATGGGGGGGGAGGGCCGGGCAATGAGCAGTTCTTC. Translation gives CASSAYGGGGPGNEQFF.

This clonotype was observed a few times. This chain connects TRBV12-3 or TRBV12-4 to TRBJ2-7, with 7 bases identical to TRBD1. The CDR3 spans 13 residues. V was clipped by 6 bases and J by 3 bases; unmatched bases: 5. In DNA, the CDR3 is TGTGCCAGCAGGCAGGGACAGCTCTACGAGCAGTACTTC. Translation: CASRQGQLYEQYF.

V is TRBV24-1 and J is TRBJ2-1, with D possibly being TRBD2 (6 bases). CDR1 and CDR2 from the germline V gene are KGHDR and SFDVKD. Trimming pared 4 bases from V and 5 bases from J, leaving 11 bases between. This CDR3 comprises 14 residues. The CDR3 region is CATSESGLHNEQFF. DNA of the CDR3: TGTGCCACCAGTGAGTCGGGACTCCACAATGAGCAGTTCTTC.

The V gene is TRBV5-1, the J gene TRBJ1-4; D is uncertain. Trimming shortened V by 2 bases and J by 0 bases, and 5 bases separated the two germline ends. Germline V gene lookup returns CDR1 SGHRS and CDR2 YFSETQ. The CDR3 covers 14 residues. CDR3 loop: CASSFSSTNEKLFF. As DNA, the CDR3 is TGCGCCAGCAGCTTTTCATCAACTAATGAAAAACTGTTTTTT.

This clonotype was counted only a few times. This chain joins TRBV20-1 and TRBJ1-1, with D uncertain. This CDR3 has 12 residues. Germline V gene sequence: CDR1 DFQATT, CDR2 SNEGSKA (reference sequence). V gave up 5 bases and J gave up 3 bases, with 10 bases separating them. In DNA, the CDR3 is TGCAGTGCTTGGGTGGAAGACACTGAAGCTTTCTTT. Encoded protein: CSAWVEDTEAFF.

In its sample, this clonotype was seen a few times. This chain uses TRBV27 with TRBJ2-1; no clear D. CDR1 and CDR2 (germline): MNHEY, SMNVEV (reference sequence). Trimming shortened V by 5 bases and J by 7 bases, and 15 bases separated the two germline ends. The CDR3 is 14 residues long. CDR3 protein: CASSPKAETNEQFF. The CDR3 DNA reads TGTGCCAGCAGTCCCAAGGCGGAGACGAATGAGCAGTTCTTC.

The V and J genes are TRBV4-2 and TRBJ2-3, with 12 bases fitting TRBD2. This CDR3 is built from 18 residues. Trimming cost V 1 base and J 1 base; bases outside gene matches: 6. Germline loops: CDR1 LGHNA, CDR2 YNFKEQ. CDR3 protein: CASSQGTSGVIRTDTQYF. CDR3 bases: TGTGCCAGCAGCCAAGGGACTAGCGGGGTCATACGCACAGATACGCAGTATTTT.

This clonotype was seen more than once but under ten times. The V and J genes are TRBV10-3 and TRBJ2-7, with D perhaps TRBD1 (5 bases). CDR3 size: 12 residues. V was clipped by 2 bases and J by 7 bases, with 9 bases between them. Looked up from germline, CDR1 is ENHRY and CDR2 is SYGVKD. The CDR3 protein is CAISEKGREQYF. CDR3 DNA: TGTGCCATCAGTGAGAAGGGGCGGGAGCAGTACTTC.

In this sample, this clonotype turned up many times. The gene calls are TRBV6-2 or TRBV6-3 and TRBJ2-1; D unclear. The V and J ends lost 3 bases and 6 bases respectively, with 3 bases between them. The CDR3 runs to 11 residues. Germline values: CDR1 MNHEY, CDR2 SVGEGT. CDR3 in DNA: TGTGCCAGCAGTTATTTCAATGAGCAGTTCTTC. The encoded protein is CASSYFNEQFF.

This clonotype appeared once. This sequence joins TRBV5-1 and TRBJ2-7; D could derive from TRBD1 or TRBD2 (5 bases each). The CDR3 is made up of 14 amino acids. The germline CDR1 and CDR2 sequences are SGHRS and YFSETQ. V gave up 4 bases and J gave up 2 bases, with 13 bases separating them. The CDR3: CASSTGTVAYEQYF. In nucleotides, the CDR3 is TGCGCCAGCAGCACTGGGACGGTCGCCTACGAGCAGTACTTC. Full variable domain (rest looked up from reference TRBV5-1 and TRBJ2-7): KAGVTQTPRYLIKTRGQQVTLSCSPISGHRSVSWYQQTPGQGLQFLFEYFSETQRNKGNFPGRFSGRQFSNSRSEMNVSTLELGDSALYLCASSTGTVAYEQYFGPGTRLTVT.